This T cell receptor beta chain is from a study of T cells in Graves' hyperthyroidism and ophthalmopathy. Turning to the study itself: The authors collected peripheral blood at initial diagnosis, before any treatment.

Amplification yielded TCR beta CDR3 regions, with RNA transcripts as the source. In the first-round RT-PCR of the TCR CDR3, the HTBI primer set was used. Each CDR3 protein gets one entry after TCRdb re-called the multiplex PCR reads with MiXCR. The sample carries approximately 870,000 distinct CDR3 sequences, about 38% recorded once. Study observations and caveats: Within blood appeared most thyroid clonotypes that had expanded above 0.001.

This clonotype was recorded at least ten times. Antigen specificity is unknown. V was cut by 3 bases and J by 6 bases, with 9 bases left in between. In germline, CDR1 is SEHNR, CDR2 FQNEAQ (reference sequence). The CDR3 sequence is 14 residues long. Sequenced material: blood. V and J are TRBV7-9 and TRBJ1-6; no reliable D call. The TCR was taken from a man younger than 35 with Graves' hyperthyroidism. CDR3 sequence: CASSFGQINSPLHF. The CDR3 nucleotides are TGTGCCAGCAGCTTCGGTCAAATTAATTCACCCCTCCACTTT.